Shown below are 29 T cell receptor beta chains from a single sample sequenced in a study of blood T cell repertoires in COVID-19. Method: immunoSEQ multiplex PCR; TCRdb's copy keeps in-frame clones and lacks some. The data contain over 60,000 clones, 60% to 85% of them singletons. The sample taken for sequencing was peripheral blood. The receptors stem from a human donor in a cohort sampled during active COVID-19.

The V call is TRBV11-2, the J call TRBJ2-1, with 8 nucleotides matching TRBD2. This CDR3 spans 16 amino acids. V lost 7 bases and J lost 0; bases outside the gene matches: 8. Germline-derived CDR1 and CDR2 are SGHAT and FQNNGV. CDR3 bases: TGTGCCAGCACCCGAAGGAGCGGGAGCTCCTACAATGAGCAGTTCTTC. It specifies CASTRRSGSSYNEQFF.

This chain uses TRBV7-9 with TRBJ1-3, with D possibly TRBD1 on 6 matching bases. Trimming took 4 bases from V and 2 from J, leaving 18 bases between them. This CDR3 has 17 amino acids. Germline V gene sequence: CDR1 SEHNR, CDR2 FQNEAQ (reference sequence). The CDR3 loop is CASSWTAPTSTGNTIYF. The CDR3 DNA is TGTGCCAGCAGCTGGACAGCACCAACTTCGACTGGAAACACCATATATTTT.

V gene TRBV15 combines with J gene TRBJ2-5, with 9 bases aligning to TRBD1. This CDR3 is 16 amino acids long. The V gene end was trimmed by 1 base and the J gene end by 6 bases; junction bases not matched to a gene: 9. Germline V gives CDR1 LNHNV, CDR2 YYDKDF (reference sequence). CDR3 sequence: CATSRAPRDRVQTQYF. CDR3 bases: TGTGCCACCAGCAGAGCCCCCAGGGACAGGGTGCAGACCCAGTACTTC.

CDR3 bases: TGTGCCAGCAGCCAAGTGGGGGGGGACACCATATATTTT. Protein sequence: CASSQVGGDTIYF. The V and J genes are TRBV14 and TRBJ1-3; tentative D call: TRBD1 (5 bases). V lost 1 base to trimming and J lost 8 bases, with 9 bases between them. Germline CDR1 and CDR2: SGHDN and FVKESK. The CDR3 totals 13 residues.

The V call is TRBV29-1, the J call TRBJ1-5; D might be TRBD1 (6 bases). Trimming cost V 7 bases and J 5 bases, with 15 bases left between them. The CDR3 runs to 13 residues. Germline CDR1 is SQVTM and CDR2 is ANQGSEA. The CDR3, as DNA: TGCAGCGCCGTTAGACAGGTCGATCAGCCCCAGCATTTT. It yields the protein CSAVRQVDQPQHF.

The chain couples TRBV2 to TRBJ2-1, with 10 bases lining up with TRBD2. From germline, CDR1 is SNHLY and CDR2 FYNNEI. The CDR3 is 16 amino acids. V lost 10 bases and J lost 3; bases outside the gene matches: 12. The CDR3 DNA follows: TGTGCCATACAACGCCCCGGGACTAGCGACTACAATGAGCAGTTCTTC. It yields the protein CAIQRPGTSDYNEQFF.

The J gene is TRBJ2-7, the V gene TRBV13; TRBD2 matches at 12 bases. With 3 bases clipped from V and 3 bases from J, the junction kept 3 bases outside the gene matches. Looked up from germline, CDR1 is PRHDT and CDR2 is FYEKMQ (reference sequence). The length of the CDR3 is 15 residues. CDR3 sequence (DNA): TGTGCCAGCAGCTTTCAGACTAGCGGGGGCTACGAGCAGTACTTC. This translates into CASSFQTSGGYEQYF.

The chain links TRBV5-6 to TRBJ2-6, with TRBD1 matching 9 bases. This CDR3 is 15 amino acids long. Trimming at V came to 6 bases and at J to 8 bases, leaving 9 bases not matched to a gene. Germline V gene data show CDR1 as SGHDT and CDR2 as YYEEEE. The CDR3: CASTFGTGRTNVLTF. For the CDR3, the DNA is TGTGCCAGCACTTTTGGGACAGGGAGGACCAACGTCCTGACTTTC.

Regarding this clone: This same CDR3 is encoded by further DNA sequences in the sample. The chain recombines TRBV5-1 with TRBJ1-1; tentatively, D is TRBD1 (5 bases). Germline CDR1 and CDR2: SGHRS and YFSETQ. The V gene lost 2 bases and the J gene lost 5 bases, with 16 bases spanning the gap. The CDR3 consists of 15 residues. The CDR3 DNA follows: TGCGCCAGCAGCTTTTATTCTGGAAGGGGAACTGAAGCTTTCTTT. Residues: CASSFYSGRGTEAFF.

This chain uses TRBV6-6 with TRBJ1-5, with D tentatively TRBD1 (5 bases). The CDR3 runs to 12 residues. Trimming pared 2 bases from V and 7 bases from J, leaving 6 bases between. CDR1 and CDR2 (germline): MNHNY, SVGAGI (reference sequence). CDR3: CASSYGAQPQHF. The DNA for the CDR3 is TGTGCCAGCAGTTACGGGGCACAGCCCCAGCATTTT.

The chain uses TRBV11-2 and TRBJ2-3; D may be TRBD2 (5 bases). The CDR3 spans 12 residues. The V gene lost 5 bases and the J gene lost 4 bases, with 7 bases spanning the gap. Germline loops: CDR1 SGHAT, CDR2 FQNNGV. CDR3 protein: CASSQAADTQYF. CDR3 DNA: TGTGCCAGCAGCCAAGCGGCAGATACGCAGTATTTT.

V usage is TRBV5-1 and J usage is TRBJ2-2; maybe TRBD2 (6 bases). The CDR3 has 14 amino acids. CDR1 and CDR2 (germline): SGHRS, YFSETQ. The V gene lost 7 bases and the J gene lost 6 bases, with 16 bases spanning the gap. CDR3 in amino acids: CASRERGTAGELFF. The CDR3 coding sequence is TGCGCCAGCCGTGAACGGGGGACGGCCGGGGAGCTGTTTTTT.

The V call is TRBV5-1, the J call TRBJ2-5, with 8 bases that match TRBD2. This CDR3 is built from 19 residues. CDR1 is SGHRS and CDR2 is YFSETQ in the germline V gene. V shed 3 bases, J shed 1 base, and the junction held 17 bases outside the gene matches. CDR3: CASSWTTVGGGPFQETQYF. The CDR3 DNA reads as TGCGCCAGCAGCTGGACCACGGTAGGCGGGGGGCCCTTCCAAGAGACCCAGTACTTC. Full variable domain (rest looked up from reference TRBV5-1 and TRBJ2-5): KAGVTQTPRYLIKTRGQQVTLSCSPISGHRSVSWYQQTPGQGLQFLFEYFSETQRNKGNFPGRFSGRQFSNSRSEMNVSTLELGDSALYLCASSWTTVGGGPFQETQYFGPGTRLLVL.

This chain links TRBV5-6 with TRBJ1-2; 10 bases map to TRBD1. The V gene end was trimmed by 2 bases and the J gene end by 3 bases; junction bases not matched to a gene: 4. The CDR3 spans 15 residues. Per germline, CDR1 SGHDT and CDR2 YYEEEE. CDR3 DNA sequence: TGTGCCAGCAGCTTAAGGACAGGGGGAGACTATGGCTACACCTTC. This encodes CASSLRTGGDYGYTF.

The chain carries TRBV19 and TRBJ2-5; TRBD2 matches at 13 bases. Per the germline V gene, CDR1 is LNHDA and CDR2 is SQIVND (reference sequence). This CDR3 contains 18 residues. J was trimmed by 4 bases and V by 5 bases; bases with no gene match: 13. The DNA of the CDR3 is TGTGCCAGTAGTCAACCGGGACTAGCGGGATCGGGTGGAGAGACCCAGTACTTC. It specifies CASSQPGLAGSGGETQYF.

This sequence joins TRBV5-1 and TRBJ2-2; 8 bases map to TRBD2. This CDR3 is built from 15 residues. The ends lost 4 bases at V and 0 bases at J; junction bases unmatched: 2. CDR1 and CDR2 from the germline V gene are SGHRS and YFSETQ. CDR3 bases: TGCGCCAGCAGCGCGGGACTAGCGAACACCGGGGAGCTGTTTTTT. Protein product: CASSAGLANTGELFF.

CDR3: CASSQATGTGLEKLFF. As DNA, the CDR3 is TGTGCCAGCAGCCAAGCAACCGGGACAGGGCTTGAAAAACTGTTTTTT. The chain employs TRBV3-1 (or the pseudogene TRBV3-2) and TRBJ1-4; 9 bases agree with TRBD1. Germline CDR1 reads LGHDT; CDR2 reads YNNKEL (reference sequence). With 1 base clipped from V and 7 bases from J, the junction kept 7 bases outside the gene matches. The CDR3 has 16 residues.

The chain combines TRBV4-2 with TRBJ1-4; perhaps TRBD1 as D (5 bases). This CDR3 is built from 17 residues. Germline CDR1 LGHNA, CDR2 YNFKEQ. Trimming removed 0 bases at V and 4 bases at J, with 15 bases between. CDR3 region: CASSQERSGAYNEKLFF. The CDR3 DNA reads as TGTGCCAGCAGCCAAGAGAGAAGCGGGGCCTATAATGAAAAACTGTTTTTT.

V and J are TRBV19 and TRBJ2-7; 7 nucleotides match TRBD1. CDR3 size: 14 residues. The junction had 7 bases not matched to a gene; V was cut back by 7 bases and J by 1 base. CDR1 is LNHDA, CDR2 SQIVND, per germline (reference sequence). The CDR3 nucleotides read TGTGCCAGTACCTCCGAGACAGGGTCCTACGAGCAGTACTTC. Translation: CASTSETGSYEQYF.

The chain is built from TRBV6-5 and TRBJ1-5; D gene uncertain. This CDR3 contains 15 residues. The V gene lost 2 bases and the J gene lost 2 bases, with 10 bases spanning the gap. CDR1 and CDR2 from the germline V gene are MNHEY and SVGAGI. Here the CDR3 reads CASSYSWRGNQPQHF. In DNA, the CDR3 is TGTGCCAGCAGTTACAGTTGGAGGGGCAATCAGCCCCAGCATTTT.

The rearrangement uses TRBV2 and TRBJ2-2; D may be TRBD1 (5 bases). Germline values: CDR1 SNHLY, CDR2 FYNNEI. The V end was cut by 6 bases, the J end by 2 bases, with 13 bases between. This CDR3 is 15 amino acids long. The CDR3 spells CASRLGDSNTGELFF. The DNA for the CDR3 is TGTGCCAGCAGACTTGGCGACAGTAACACCGGGGAGCTGTTTTTT. The entire variable domain, with the rest obtained from reference TRBV2 and TRBJ2-2, is as follows: EPEVTQTPSHQVTQMGQEVILRCVPISNHLYFYWYRQILGQKVEFLVSFYNNEISEKSEIFDDQFSVERPDGSNFTLKIRSTKLEDSAMYFCASRLGDSNTGELFFGEGSRLTVL.

This clone showed up just once. The rearrangement joins TRBV3-1 (or the pseudogene TRBV3-2) to TRBJ1-4, with a possible D match to TRBD1 (5 bases). Germline V gene lookup returns CDR1 LGHDT and CDR2 YNNKEL (reference sequence). V was shortened by 4 bases and J by 4 bases, with 10 bases between the two germline ends. The CDR3 spans 14 residues. CDR3 sequence (DNA): TGTGCCAGCAGCCGGTCGGGGGGTAATGAAAAACTGTTTTTT. Translation: CASSRSGGNEKLFF.

As DNA, the CDR3 is TGTGCCAGCAGCTCCGACAGGGTTGGTCCCCAGTACTTC. This sequence encodes CASSSDRVGPQYF. The chain combines TRBV5-4 with TRBJ2-5; TRBD1 agrees at 7 bases. The germline V gene encodes CDR1 SGHNT and CDR2 YYREEE (reference sequence). J lost 9 bases, V lost 3 bases, and 8 bases had no gene match. The CDR3 loop spans 13 amino acids.

The chain joins TRBV4-3 to TRBJ1-2; D ambiguous. The CDR3 contains 16 residues. The V gene lost 0 bases and the J gene lost 4 bases, with 15 bases spanning the gap. Germline CDR1 and CDR2: LGHNA and YSLEER. CDR3 sequence (DNA): TGCGCCAGCAGCCAAGATCTGGAGGGATTCTCCTATGGCTACACCTTC. This sequence encodes CASSQDLEGFSYGYTF.

The rearrangement links TRBV6-5 to TRBJ1-5; D is unclear. V was trimmed by 6 bases and J by 2 bases, leaving 11 bases between them. Germline loops: CDR1 MNHEY, CDR2 SVGAGI. This CDR3 region has 14 residues. In DNA form, the CDR3 reads TGTGCCAGCAGCCACGCGGAGGGCAATCAGCCCCAGCATTTT. Its translation is CASSHAEGNQPQHF.

This chain joins TRBV9 and TRBJ2-5, with a tentative D call TRBD1 (5 bases). The CDR3 has 14 amino acids. V lost 0 bases, J lost 5 bases, and 11 bases lay in between. The V gene's germline CDR1 is SGDLS and CDR2 YYNGEE. Written as DNA, the CDR3 is TGTGCCAGCAGCGTAGGTGGGGCCCCGGAGACCCAGTACTTC. Protein sequence: CASSVGGAPETQYF.

This chain joins TRBV21-1 and TRBJ1-1; the table assigns TRBD1, which was not confirmed against the DNA. TRBV21-1 is assigned pseudogene status. There are 15 residues in the CDR3. CDR3 loop: CASSGGQGMRTEAFF. The DNA for the CDR3 is TGTGCCAGCAGCGGGGGACAGGGAATGAGGACTGAAGCTTTCTTT.

This clone appeared a single time. The chain employs TRBV19 and TRBJ1-5; possible D gene TRBD1, 5 bases. The CDR3 runs to 17 residues. Germline values: CDR1 LNHDA, CDR2 SQIVND (reference sequence). V lost 6 bases, J lost 4 bases, and 22 bases lay in between. CDR3 sequence: CASRQGVGGRGNQPQHF. CDR3 sequence (DNA): TGTGCCAGTAGACAAGGGGTGGGGGGAAGAGGGAATCAGCCCCAGCATTTT. Looking up the rest from reference TRBV19 and TRBJ1-5 gives the full variable domain: DGGITQSPKYLFRKEGQNVTLSCEQNLNHDAMYWYRQDPGQGLRLIYYSQIVNDFQKGDIAEGYSVSREKKESFPLTVTSAQKNPTAFYLCASRQGVGGRGNQPQHFGDGTRLSIL.

This clone showed up just a few times. The V call is TRBV5-1, the J call TRBJ2-7, with 9 bases that match TRBD1. The germline gives CDR1 SGHRS, CDR2 YFSETQ. J gave up 6 bases and V 4 bases, and 11 bases lay outside the gene matches. CDR3 size: 15 residues. The CDR3: CASSRTGTGSGEQYF. The DNA of the CDR3 is TGCGCCAGCAGCCGAACCGGGACAGGGTCCGGCGAGCAGTACTTC.